The next 19 T cell receptor beta chains were all read from a single sample in a study of T-cell reconstitution after alpha-beta-depleted transplantation in children. Unique molecular identifiers tagged the TCRbeta library. TCRdb re-derived calls from the PCR reads in MiXCR, one entry per CDR3 protein. The table lists about 400,000 distinct CDR3 sequences, about 14% of them singletons. The sample was PBMCs, taken from the stem cell graft. These receptor sequences come from a human donor who donated a stem cell graft to a child with Fanconi anemia.

This clonotype was seen a few times. This chain uses TRBV2 with TRBJ2-1, with 9 bases aligning to TRBD2. Germline CDR1 SNHLY, CDR2 FYNNEI. J was trimmed by 4 bases and V by 3 bases; bases with no gene match: 4. There are 15 residues in the CDR3. The CDR3: CASSEETSGYNEQFF. In nucleotides, the CDR3 is TGTGCCAGCAGTGAGGAGACTAGCGGATACAATGAGCAGTTCTTC.

Regarding this clonotype: Compared with germline, one end of the junction differs, possibly owing to a read error. This chain links TRBV5-1 with TRBJ2-6, with a tentative D call TRBD2 (7 bases). In germline, CDR1 is SGHRS, CDR2 YFSETQ. The CDR3 is 16 amino acids. In DNA, the CDR3 is TGCGCTAGCAGCTTGGACGGGGGGCGTGGGGCCAACGTCCTGACTTTC. It translates to CASSLDGGRGANVLTF.

This clonotype was found a few times. The rearrangement uses TRBV7-2 and TRBJ1-5, with 9 bases matching TRBD1. With 4 bases clipped from V and 5 bases from J, the junction kept 3 bases outside the gene matches. CDR1 and CDR2 from the germline V gene are SGHTA and FQGNSA. CDR3 length: 14 amino acids. CDR3 DNA sequence: TGTGCCAGCAGCTCGGACAGGGGCCATCAGCCCCAGCATTTT. It specifies CASSSDRGHQPQHF.

This clonotype was seen a handful of times. The CDR3 nucleotides are TGCGCCAGCAGCTTAGCCGGGACTACGAACACCGGGGAGCTGTTTTTT. Translating it yields CASSLAGTTNTGELFF. The chain has TRBV5-1 and TRBJ2-2; 7 bases are a match to TRBD2. The germline gives CDR1 SGHRS, CDR2 YFSETQ. The CDR3 is 16 amino acids. V shed 2 bases and J 0 bases; nucleotides not matched to a gene: 4.

The chain links TRBV4-1 to TRBJ1-1, with D unclear. The CDR3 has 13 residues. Between the trimmed V and J ends, which lost 0 bases and 3 bases, there was a span of 5 bases. Per the germline V gene, CDR1 is MGHRA and CDR2 is YSYEKL. The CDR3 here is CASSQDVYTEAFF. DNA of the CDR3: TGCGCCAGCAGCCAAGATGTGTACACTGAAGCTTTCTTT.

This clonotype was counted between two and nine times. CDR3 nucleotides: TGTGCCAGCAGTGAACAGGGGGCGGCTGGGGCCAACGTCCTGACTTTC. Protein sequence: CASSEQGAAGANVLTF. The genes are TRBV6-1 and TRBJ2-6, with 8 nucleotides matching TRBD1. CDR3 length equals 16 residues. Germline trimming cut 2 bases from V and 2 bases from J; bases unmatched to any gene: 2. CDR1 is MNHNS, CDR2 SASEGT, per germline.

Regarding this clonotype: This CDR3 fails to terminate in the conserved phenylalanine or tryptophan, so it likely reflects a read error. The chain recombines TRBV12-3 or TRBV12-4 with TRBJ1-2; 7 bases map to TRBD1. V trimming: 3 bases; J trimming: 6 bases; junction bases outside the gene matches: 4. The length of the CDR3 is 13 residues. CDR3 in DNA: TGTGCCAGCAGTTTTAAGGGGGCGGATGGCTACACCTAC. This translates into CASSFKGADGYTY.

The rearrangement links TRBV7-2 to TRBJ2-3; no definite D call. The germline V gene has CDR1 SGHTA and CDR2 FQGNSA. CDR3 size: 14 residues. V lost 3 bases and J lost 4, with 11 bases in between. CDR3 coding DNA: TGTGCCAGCAGCTTTGTGATGGGTGCAGATACGCAGTATTTT. This encodes CASSFVMGADTQYF.

This clonotype has more than one count but fewer than ten. The rearrangement links TRBV4-2 to TRBJ1-2, with 7 bases matching TRBD1. This CDR3 is 15 amino acids long. The J segment lost 4 bases and the V segment lost 0 bases, leaving 5 bases of the junction unmatched. Per the germline V gene, CDR1 is LGHNA and CDR2 is YNFKEQ. The CDR3 reads CASSQDAGQVYGYTF. For the CDR3, the DNA is TGTGCCAGCAGCCAAGATGCCGGACAGGTCTATGGCTACACCTTC.

This clonotype was picked up a small number of times. The chain is built from TRBV19 and TRBJ1-1; unclear D gene. This CDR3 has 14 residues. Per germline, CDR1 LNHDA and CDR2 SQIVND (reference sequence). Trimming took off 0 bases at V and 2 bases at J, with 7 bases between the two ends. The CDR3 DNA reads as TGTGCCAGTAGTATAGATTCTCACAACACTGAAGCTTTCTTT. Translation gives CASSIDSHNTEAFF.

This rearrangement joins TRBV11-2 to TRBJ1-3; 8 bases agree with TRBD1. V was clipped by 3 bases and J by 0 bases; unmatched bases: 10. Germline CDR1 SGHAT, CDR2 FQNNGV. The CDR3 has 18 residues. The CDR3 loop reads CASSFFGQGSYSGNTIYF. As DNA, the CDR3 is TGTGCCAGCAGCTTCTTTGGACAGGGCTCCTACTCTGGAAACACCATATATTTT.

This clonotype occurred a few times. The chain has TRBV27 and TRBJ2-1; D unclear. Between the trimmed V and J ends, which lost 5 bases and 2 bases, there was a span of 13 bases. Germline loops: CDR1 MNHEY, CDR2 SMNVEV (reference sequence). The CDR3 contains 15 residues. The CDR3 sequence is CASSPTFAAYNEQFF. Written as DNA, the CDR3 is TGTGCCAGCAGTCCCACGTTTGCGGCCTACAATGAGCAGTTCTTC.

There are many counts of this clonotype. The chain has TRBV13 and TRBJ2-1; 10 nucleotides align to TRBD2. The CDR3 consists of 14 residues. V trimming: 5 bases; J trimming: 7 bases; junction bases outside the gene matches: 5. CDR1 and CDR2 from the germline V gene are PRHDT and FYEKMQ (reference sequence). The CDR3: CASSQTSGTNEQFF. The CDR3 region has the DNA TGTGCCAGCAGCCAAACTAGCGGGACGAATGAGCAGTTCTTC.

This clonotype was picked up a small number of times. This chain uses TRBV7-2 with TRBJ2-3, with a weak D call TRBD2 (5 bases). This CDR3 has 15 amino acids. Germline CDR1 reads SGHTA; CDR2 reads FQGNSA. V was clipped by 5 bases and J by 2 bases, with 14 bases between them. CDR3 residues: CASSARGQVTDTQYF. The CDR3 region has the DNA TGTGCCAGCAGCGCGAGAGGGCAGGTCACAGATACGCAGTATTTT.

This clonotype was counted many times. The chain carries TRBV4-3 and TRBJ1-2; D is undetermined. Deletions cut 0 bases from V and 7 bases from J, with 18 bases between. This CDR3 has 16 amino acids. Germline CDR1 is LGHNA and CDR2 is YSLEER. CDR3 sequence (DNA): TGCGCCAGCAGCCAAGATTGGGCCGCGGGCGCGTTTGGCTACACCTTC. It is translated as CASSQDWAAGAFGYTF.

The table lists this clonotype with many counts. The V gene is TRBV7-9, the J gene TRBJ2-7; D not certain. The CDR3 sequence is 14 residues long. The germline V gene has CDR1 SEHNR and CDR2 FQNEAQ (reference sequence). Trimming stripped 5 bases from V and 2 bases from J, with 13 bases between. CDR3 in amino acids: CASSPSVKPYEQYV. DNA of the CDR3: TGTGCCAGCAGCCCTTCAGTAAAACCCTACGAGCAGTACGTC.

This clonotype came up a few times. The V gene is TRBV14, the J gene TRBJ2-1; D is possibly TRBD1 or TRBD2 (6 bases each). From germline, CDR1 is SGHDN and CDR2 FVKESK. This CDR3 is 16 amino acids long. Deletions cut 0 bases from V and 3 bases from J, with 12 bases between. CDR3 region: CASSQDLGGVYNEQFF. The CDR3 DNA sequence: TGTGCCAGCAGCCAAGACCTCGGGGGCGTCTACAATGAGCAGTTCTTC.

This clonotype was recorded at least ten times. The chain has TRBV5-5 and TRBJ2-2; no clear D. CDR3 length equals 12 residues. CDR1 is SGHKS and CDR2 is YYEKEE in the germline V gene (reference sequence). V lost 2 bases and J lost 6, with 5 bases in between. This chain's CDR3 is CASSLVSGELFF. The CDR3 region has the DNA TGTGCCAGCAGCTTAGTTTCCGGGGAGCTGTTTTTT. Looking up the rest from reference TRBV5-5 and TRBJ2-2 gives the full variable domain: DAGVTQSPTHLIKTRGQQVTLRCSPISGHKSVSWYQQVLGQGPQFIFQYYEKEERGRGNFPDRFSARQFPNYSSELNVNALLLGDSALYLCASSLVSGELFFGEGSRLTVL.

This clonotype was found a few times. This chain links TRBV24-1 with TRBJ2-5; D is unclear. This CDR3 is built from 18 residues. V lost 4 bases and J lost 1, with 21 bases in between. The germline CDR1 and CDR2 sequences are KGHDR and SFDVKD. CDR3 protein: CATSETRPGGYTQETQYF. The CDR3 DNA reads as TGTGCCACCAGTGAAACCCGCCCCGGCGGTTACACCCAAGAGACCCAGTACTTC.